The next 16 T cell receptor beta chains were all read from a single sample in a study of PD-1 blockade in classical Hodgkin lymphoma (dated by TCRdb to the early 2020s). The library was obtained by the immunoSEQ multiplex PCR assay. Here the immuneACCESS table is served through TCRdb, limited to in-frame sequences with V and J called. Missing clones are a known gap in these copies; in checked studies unresolved V genes cover under half, and the rest lacks a known reason. The table for this sample lists some 96,000 clones; around 93% of them were counted only once. Roughly 2% of the sample is taken by the ten largest. Reading the label with the study, this specimen's time point is: cycle 4 day 1 (C4D1), after more than 5 weeks of nivolumab. Every trial patient had relapsed after autologous stem cell transplantation, and cohorts A, B and C differed in prior brentuximab vedotin exposure. The material was peripheral blood mononuclear cells (PBMCs), obtained before the fourth cycle of nivolumab. These receptors were taken from a human donor with classical Hodgkin lymphoma.

V and J are TRBV19 and TRBJ1-1, with 9 bases fitting TRBD1. The CDR3 runs to 12 residues. CDR1 and CDR2 from the germline V gene are LNHDA and SQIVND (reference sequence). The trim removed 8 bases at V and 6 bases at J, leaving 4 bases unmatched. CDR3 loop: CASWDREAEAFF. The CDR3 nucleotides read TGTGCCAGTTGGGACAGGGAGGCTGAAGCTTTCTTT.

The V call is TRBV7-9, the J call TRBJ2-1; D unclear. CDR1 is SEHNR, CDR2 FQNEAQ, per germline (reference sequence). CDR3 size: 14 residues. Trimming pared 1 base from V and 6 bases from J, leaving 10 bases between. The CDR3 region has the DNA TGTGCCAGCAGCTTAGAACGTTCGGGCAATGAGCAGTTCTTC. This sequence encodes CASSLERSGNEQFF.

The DNA for the CDR3 is TGTGCCAGCAGTTTCGGTACAGGGCCAAATTCACCCCTCCACTTT. Amino acid sequence: CASSFGTGPNSPLHF. The rearrangement uses TRBV28 and TRBJ1-6, with D tentatively TRBD1 (6 bases). The CDR3 runs 15 residues. Deletions cut 3 bases from V and 7 bases from J, with 13 bases between. CDR1 and CDR2 (germline): MDHEN, SYDVKM.

The V gene is TRBV27, the J gene TRBJ2-1, with no clear D. From germline, CDR1 is MNHEY and CDR2 SMNVEV (reference sequence). The length of the CDR3 is 15 residues. V lost 6 bases to trimming and J lost 0 bases, with 12 bases between them. The CDR3 nucleotides are TGTGCCAGCAGGGTGCGGTCCATCTCCTACAATGAGCAGTTCTTC. Its protein is CASRVRSISYNEQFF.

The rearrangement joins TRBV21-1 to TRBJ2-7; TRBD2 is the table's D call, not checked against the DNA. TRBV21-1 is a listed pseudogene. This CDR3 spans 15 amino acids. CDR3 nucleotides: TGTGCCAGCAGCAAAGGCCTGGTTTACGGGTACGAGCAGTACTTC. It specifies CASSKGLVYGYEQYF.

The chain recombines TRBV6-5 with TRBJ2-1; 10 bases are a match to TRBD2. V gave up 8 bases and J gave up 4 bases; unmatched junction bases: 2. CDR1 is MNHEY and CDR2 is SVGAGI in the germline V gene. CDR3 size: 13 residues. CDR3 sequence (DNA): TGTGCCAGCGGGACTAGCGAGTACAATGAGCAGTTCTTC. Its protein is CASGTSEYNEQFF.

This chain joins TRBV27 and TRBJ2-7; TRBD2 matches 11 bases. Germline lookup yields CDR1 MNHEY and CDR2 SMNVEV (reference sequence). The CDR3 runs 15 residues. After removal of 3 bases from V and 6 bases from J, the junction contained 7 bases not matched to a gene. The CDR3 here is CASSFLISGRAEQYF. The CDR3, as DNA: TGTGCCAGCAGTTTCTTGATTAGCGGGAGGGCCGAGCAGTACTTC.

The chain carries TRBV11-2 and TRBJ2-7; D is possibly TRBD1 (5 bases). The CDR3 length is 13 residues. The V end lost 1 base, the J end lost 5 bases, and 9 bases lay between the germline ends. The germline V gene encodes CDR1 SGHAT and CDR2 FQNNGV. CDR3 bases: TGTGCCAGCAGCTTAGTGGGGCAGAACGAGCAGTACTTC. It is translated as CASSLVGQNEQYF.

This clone occurred once. The chain joins TRBV9 to TRBJ2-3, with TRBD1 matching over 7 bases. The length of the CDR3 is 13 residues. Trimming cost V 3 bases and J 4 bases; bases outside gene matches: 2. The germline gives CDR1 SGDLS, CDR2 YYNGEE. The CDR3 nucleotides read TGTGCCAGCAGCGCGACAGGGCCAGATACGCAGTATTTT. Amino acid sequence: CASSATGPDTQYF. Using reference TRBV9 and TRBJ2-3 for the parts outside the CDR3, the full variable domain is DSGVTQTPKHLITATGQRVTLRCSPRSGDLSVYWYQQSLDQGLQFLIQYYNGEERAKGNILERFSAQQFPDLHSELNLSSLELGDSALYFCASSATGPDTQYFGPGTRLTVL.

The CDR3 region is CASRKNGGDRYSRSSYEQYF. CDR3 in DNA: TGTGCCAGCAGAAAGAACGGGGGAGACCGATATAGCAGGAGCTCCTACGAGCAGTACTTC. The chain recombines TRBV28 with TRBJ2-7; D might be TRBD2 (6 bases). Between the trimmed V and J ends, which lost 6 bases and 0 bases, there was a span of 30 bases. Germline V gives CDR1 MDHEN, CDR2 SYDVKM. The CDR3 runs 20 residues. Based on the CDR3 plus reference TRBV28 and TRBJ2-7, the full variable domain is DVKVTQSSRYLVKRTGEKVFLECVQDMDHENMFWYRQDPGLGLRLIYFSYDVKMKEKGDIPEGYSVSREKKERFSLILESASTNQTSMYLCASRKNGGDRYSRSSYEQYFGPGTRLTVT.

This chain links TRBV11-2 with TRBJ1-1; D might be TRBD1 (5 bases). Trimming shortened V by 4 bases and J by 11 bases, and 26 bases separated the two germline ends. Germline CDR1 reads SGHAT; CDR2 reads FQNNGV. This CDR3 comprises 16 residues. CDR3 nucleotide sequence: TGTGCCAGCAGCTCCATGGTGCGGGCCAGGGTGGATGGGGCTTTCTTT. It yields the protein CASSSMVRARVDGAFF.

This rearrangement joins TRBV5-1 to TRBJ2-7; 7 positions match TRBD2. Per germline, CDR1 SGHRS and CDR2 YFSETQ. The CDR3 contains 14 residues. Trimming removed 4 bases from V and 0 bases from J; junction bases left unmatched: 4. CDR3 bases: TGCGCCAGCAGCAACCGGGACTACTCCTACGAGCAGTACTTC. It translates to CASSNRDYSYEQYF.

The chain recombines TRBV27 with TRBJ2-7; a weak D match, TRBD1 (6 bases). This CDR3 is built from 13 residues. V lost 5 bases, J lost 7 bases, and 15 bases lay in between. CDR1 and CDR2 from the germline V gene are MNHEY and SMNVEV (reference sequence). In DNA, the CDR3 is TGTGCCAGCAGTCTCGGACAGACGAGGGAGCAGTACTTC. Translated, it gives CASSLGQTREQYF.

The rearrangement joins TRBV4-1 to TRBJ2-2; D ambiguous. Trimming shortened V by 3 bases and J by 8 bases, and 7 bases separated the two germline ends. The CDR3 runs to 12 residues. Germline CDR1 and CDR2: MGHRA and YSYEKL. In DNA, the CDR3 is TGCGCCAGCAGCCAGCTGATAGGGGAGCTGTTTTTT. It codes for CASSQLIGELFF.

The rearrangement links TRBV27 to TRBJ2-7, with 8 bases matching TRBD2. The CDR3 sequence is 16 residues long. Germline values: CDR1 MNHEY, CDR2 SMNVEV (reference sequence). Trimming removed 5 bases from V and 2 bases from J; junction bases left unmatched: 11. The CDR3 sequence is CASSPRTSFNPYEQYF. The CDR3 DNA reads as TGTGCCAGCAGTCCTCGGACTAGCTTTAATCCCTACGAGCAGTACTTC.

The chain has TRBV2 and TRBJ2-7, with D tentatively TRBD1 (6 bases). This CDR3 has 14 amino acids. V gave up 5 bases and J gave up 2 bases, with 13 bases separating them. Germline V gives CDR1 SNHLY, CDR2 FYNNEI. CDR3 region: CASSLRTAAYEQYF. The DNA of the CDR3 is TGTGCCAGCAGTCTCCGGACAGCCGCCTACGAGCAGTACTTC. Filled out from reference TRBV2 and TRBJ2-7, the complete variable domain reads EPEVTQTPSHQVTQMGQEVILRCVPISNHLYFYWYRQILGQKVEFLVSFYNNEISEKSEIFDDQFSVERPDGSNFTLKIRSTKLEDSAMYFCASSLRTAAYEQYFGPGTRLTVT.